This TCR beta chain was identified in a study of PD-1 blockade in classical Hodgkin lymphoma. CDR1 and CDR2 (germline): SGDLS, YYNGEE. V was clipped by 4 bases and J by 0 bases, with 20 bases between them. The CDR3 extends over 18 amino acids. Points from the study as a whole: Baseline TCR diversity was reportedly lower in newly diagnosed patients than healthy donors. It was CD4+ TCR diversity, not CD8+, that rose significantly by C4D1.

Specified time point: cycle 4 day 1 (C4D1), after less than 7 weeks of nivolumab. Each patient experienced a relapse that followed autologous stem cell transplantation, and brentuximab vedotin exposure varied. Libraries were prepared by immunoSEQ multiplex PCR; TCRdb keeps only in-frame clonotypes and omits some of them. The sample holds tens of thousands of clones; more than 80% are singletons and the top ten take roughly 13%. For this clone: Its antigen is currently unknown.

The rearrangement uses TRBV9 and TRBJ1-3; D is possibly TRBD1 (5 bases). This clonotype originated in a human donor with classical Hodgkin lymphoma. This material consisted of peripheral blood mononuclear cells (PBMCs), taken before the fourth cycle of nivolumab. CDR3 region: CASSPHGAALSSGNTIYF. In DNA form, the CDR3 reads TGTGCCAGCAGCCCCCATGGGGCAGCCCTGAGCTCTGGAAACACCATATATTTT.